These 28 T cell receptor beta chains share one sample of origin, sequenced in a study of T cells in Graves' hyperthyroidism and ophthalmopathy. Amplified regions were TCR beta CDR3 sequences from RNA transcripts. First-round RT-PCR with HTBI primers amplified the TCR CDR3 region. Each CDR3 protein gets one entry after TCRdb re-called the multiplex PCR reads with MiXCR. This table has a few hundred thousand distinct CDR3 sequences, approximately 14% appearing once. Source material: blood. Receptor source: a woman in her twenties or thirties with Graves' hyperthyroidism.

The chain joins TRBV20-1 to TRBJ2-1, with D perhaps TRBD2 (6 bases). The germline V and J ends were trimmed by 5 bases and 3 bases, with 17 bases remaining between them. The CDR3 sequence is 15 residues long. Germline V gives CDR1 DFQATT, CDR2 SNEGSKA (reference sequence). The CDR3 DNA reads as TGCAGTGCTCTCGGGGGTAGCGGCTTCTACAATGAGCAGTTCTTC. Translating gives CSALGGSGFYNEQFF.

This clonotype was seen a few times. This CDR3 is CASSYSTTGWGTEAFF. DNA for the CDR3: TGTGCCAGCAGTTACTCAACGACAGGTTGGGGGACTGAAGCTTTCTTT. The rearrangement joins TRBV6-5 to TRBJ1-1, with a possible D match to TRBD1 (6 bases). CDR1 is MNHEY, CDR2 SVGAGI, per germline. V was cut by 0 bases and J by 5 bases, with 16 bases left in between. The CDR3 spans 16 residues.

This clonotype appeared many times. This sequence joins TRBV5-6 and TRBJ2-7, with D perhaps matching TRBD1 (6 bases). This CDR3 has 17 amino acids. V lost 3 bases to trimming and J lost 0 bases, with 19 bases between them. Per the germline V gene, CDR1 is SGHDT and CDR2 is YYEEEE. The CDR3 DNA sequence: TGTGCCAGCAGCTCGAGCAAGCCGGGACACGCCTCCTACGAGCAGTACTTC. This codes for CASSSSKPGHASYEQYF.

The V gene is TRBV29-1, the J gene TRBJ1-1, with D unresolved. Trimming removed 4 bases from V and 5 bases from J, with 17 bases in between. The CDR3 length is 14 residues. Germline CDR1 and CDR2: SQVTM and ANQGSEA. In DNA form, the CDR3 reads TGCAGCGTTGTTCTCGGGCAGAGATTAACTGAAGCTTTCTTT. Protein: CSVVLGQRLTEAFF. Full variable domain (outside the CDR3, taken from reference TRBV29-1 and TRBJ1-1): SAVISQKPSRDICQRGTSLTIQCQVDSQVTMMFWYRQQPGQSLTLIATANQGSEATYESGFVIDKFPISRPNLTFSTLTVSNMSPEDSSIYLCSVVLGQRLTEAFFGQGTRLTVV.

V usage is TRBV5-1 and J usage is TRBJ2-2; 8 positions agree with TRBD2. With V trimmed by 4 bases and J by 6 bases, 5 bases remained unmatched. This CDR3 is 14 amino acids long. Germline assignment: CDR1 SGHRS and CDR2 YFSETQ. The CDR3, as DNA: TGCGCCAGCAGCCCCGGGGGGGGGGCCGGGGAGCTGTTTTTT. Residues: CASSPGGGAGELFF.

This clonotype showed up many times. V gene TRBV11-1 combines with J gene TRBJ2-1; D may match TRBD1 or TRBD2 (5 bases each). The V end was cut by 2 bases, the J end by 0 bases, with 11 bases between. The germline V gene encodes CDR1 SGHAT and CDR2 FQDESV (reference sequence). The CDR3 is 16 amino acids. CDR3 in DNA: TGTGCCAGCAGCTTATTTCGGGGCAGCTCCTACAATGAGCAGTTCTTC. The encoded protein is CASSLFRGSSYNEQFF.

Many counts were recorded for this clonotype. V and J are TRBV2 and TRBJ1-2, with 8 nucleotides matching TRBD1. This CDR3 is 12 amino acids long. Germline loops: CDR1 SNHLY, CDR2 FYNNEI. J lost 8 bases, V lost 10 bases, and 9 bases had no gene match. The CDR3: CAKATGAKGYTF. The CDR3, as DNA: TGTGCCAAGGCGACAGGGGCGAAAGGCTACACCTTC.

This clonotype showed up many times. The chain links TRBV30 to TRBJ1-1; 8 nucleotides line up with TRBD1. The V gene end was trimmed by 8 bases and the J gene end by 5 bases; junction bases not matched to a gene: 10. The CDR3 totals 13 residues. Germline-derived CDR1 and CDR2 are GTSNPN and SVGIG (reference sequence). The chain's CDR3 is CAVAKDRETEAFF. The CDR3 DNA reads as TGTGCCGTAGCTAAGGACAGGGAGACTGAAGCTTTCTTT.

This clonotype was found many times. The V call is TRBV20-1, the J call TRBJ2-7, with 16 bases aligning to TRBD2. The CDR3 length is 18 residues. Germline loops: CDR1 DFQATT, CDR2 SNEGSKA (reference sequence). With 3 bases clipped from V and 6 bases from J, the junction kept 14 bases outside the gene matches. CDR3 DNA sequence: TGCAGTGCTAGCATCCCCGGGACTAGCGGGAGGGTCGCACCCGAGCAGTACTTC. Amino acids: CSASIPGTSGRVAPEQYF.

The rearrangement joins TRBV6-1 to TRBJ1-2, with D tentatively TRBD1 (5 bases). The CDR3 length is 14 residues. Trimming shortened V by 6 bases and J by 4 bases, and 15 bases separated the two germline ends. Germline V gene lookup returns CDR1 MNHNS and CDR2 SASEGT. In nucleotides, the CDR3 is TGTGCCAGCAGCTACAGTCGGGGACTCTATGGCTACACCTTC. Translating it yields CASSYSRGLYGYTF.

There are many counts of this clonotype. The rearrangement uses TRBV4-2 and TRBJ2-3; D possibly corresponds to TRBD2 (6 bases). The CDR3 runs to 17 residues. Between the trimmed V and J ends, which lost 0 bases and 2 bases, there was a span of 15 bases. Per germline, CDR1 LGHNA and CDR2 YNFKEQ. In DNA form, the CDR3 reads TGTGCCAGCAGCCAAGAGCTATTGGGCGGGATCACAGATACGCAGTATTTT. Amino acids: CASSQELLGGITDTQYF.

This clonotype was observed at least ten times. This sequence joins TRBV5-5 and TRBJ2-5; 13 bases are shared with TRBD2. Germline assignment: CDR1 SGHKS and CDR2 YYEKEE (reference sequence). The CDR3 totals 16 residues. Trimming took 4 bases from V and 5 from J; bases not matched to a gene: 8. DNA for the CDR3: TGTGCCAGCAGCAAGGGGACTAGCGGGACATGGGAGACCCAGTACTTC. It is translated as CASSKGTSGTWETQYF. The variable domain in full, completed from reference TRBV5-5 and TRBJ2-5, reads DAGVTQSPTHLIKTRGQQVTLRCSPISGHKSVSWYQQVLGQGPQFIFQYYEKEERGRGNFPDRFSARQFPNYSSELNVNALLLGDSALYLCASSKGTSGTWETQYFGPGTRLLVL.

The chain recombines TRBV6-1 with TRBJ1-2, with a weak D call TRBD1 (5 bases). The germline V gene encodes CDR1 MNHNS and CDR2 SASEGT. With 8 bases removed from V and 3 bases from J, the gap between germline ends came to 13 bases. The CDR3 spans 13 residues. DNA of the CDR3: TGTGCCAGCGCCCCGCAGGGCGACTATGGCTACACCTTC. It translates to CASAPQGDYGYTF.

This sequence joins TRBV28 and TRBJ2-2; a weak D match, TRBD1 (6 bases). Trimming removed 7 bases at V and 1 base at J, with 13 bases between. Germline loops: CDR1 MDHEN, CDR2 SYDVKM. There are 15 residues in the CDR3. CDR3 residues: CASKTGTKNTGELFF. The CDR3 coding sequence is TGTGCCAGCAAAACCGGGACAAAGAACACCGGGGAGCTGTTTTTT.

In its sample, this clonotype was seen a few times. V gene TRBV20-1 combines with J gene TRBJ1-1; possible D gene TRBD1, 5 bases. This CDR3 region has 14 residues. The germline CDR1 and CDR2 sequences are DFQATT and SNEGSKA (reference sequence). Trimming shortened V by 1 base and J by 0 bases, and 9 bases separated the two germline ends. CDR3 residues: CSARGTFMNTEAFF. The CDR3 DNA sequence: TGCAGTGCTAGAGGGACATTCATGAACACTGAAGCTTTCTTT.

The V gene is TRBV5-1, the J gene TRBJ2-7; TRBD1 is a possible D gene (6 bases). Germline lookup yields CDR1 SGHRS and CDR2 YFSETQ. The V gene lost 2 bases and the J gene lost 3 bases, with 15 bases spanning the gap. There are 15 residues in the CDR3. CDR3 in amino acids: CASSLLQGRGYEQYF. In DNA, the CDR3 is TGCGCCAGCAGCTTACTACAGGGACGGGGCTACGAGCAGTACTTC. The whole variable domain, filled in from reference TRBV5-1 and TRBJ2-7, reads KAGVTQTPRYLIKTRGQQVTLSCSPISGHRSVSWYQQTPGQGLQFLFEYFSETQRNKGNFPGRFSGRQFSNSRSEMNVSTLELGDSALYLCASSLLQGRGYEQYFGPGTRLTVT.

This clonotype was counted many times. The rearrangement joins TRBV28 to TRBJ2-7; 11 positions match TRBD1. CDR3 length equals 15 residues. V shed 5 bases, J shed 5 bases, and the junction held 8 bases outside the gene matches. CDR1 is MDHEN and CDR2 is SYDVKM in the germline V gene. For the CDR3, the DNA is TGTGCCAGCAGTAATCAGGACAGGGGGCTAGACGAGCAGTACTTC. Protein product: CASSNQDRGLDEQYF.

The chain couples TRBV29-1 to TRBJ1-2; 8 nucleotides line up with TRBD1. The germline gives CDR1 SQVTM, CDR2 ANQGSEA. The J segment lost 8 bases and the V segment lost 7 bases, leaving 6 bases of the junction unmatched. The CDR3 spans 11 residues. The CDR3 DNA reads TGCAGCGCAGGACAGGGAAGAGGCTACACCTTC. The encoded protein is CSAGQGRGYTF. Combining the CDR3 with reference TRBV29-1 and TRBJ1-2 gives the whole variable domain SAVISQKPSRDICQRGTSLTIQCQVDSQVTMMFWYRQQPGQSLTLIATANQGSEATYESGFVIDKFPISRPNLTFSTLTVSNMSPEDSSIYLCSAGQGRGYTFGSGTRLTVV.

This clonotype has a count of ten or more. The rearrangement uses TRBV6-5 and TRBJ1-2, with 7 bases lining up with TRBD1. In germline, CDR1 is MNHEY, CDR2 SVGAGI. The CDR3 extends over 16 amino acids. J gave up 4 bases and V 0 bases, and 8 bases lay outside the gene matches. CDR3 DNA sequence: TGTGCCAGCAGTTACTCCCGCCAGGGGGGAGGCTATGGCTACACCTTC. As protein: CASSYSRQGGGYGYTF.

Many counts were recorded for this clonotype. V and J are TRBV5-6 and TRBJ2-2; TRBD1 is a possible D gene (5 bases). CDR3 length equals 14 residues. From germline, CDR1 is SGHDT and CDR2 YYEEEE. V was trimmed by 5 bases and J by 5 bases, leaving 13 bases between them. The CDR3 spells CASRGQGRTGELFF. For the CDR3, the DNA is TGTGCCAGCAGGGGCCAGGGTCGGACCGGGGAGCTGTTTTTT.

This clonotype showed up many times. The gene calls are TRBV6-6 and TRBJ2-7; D unclear. This CDR3 is built from 16 residues. Trimming stripped 0 bases from V and 4 bases from J, with 16 bases between. CDR1 is MNHNY and CDR2 is SVGAGI in the germline V gene (reference sequence). CDR3 DNA sequence: TGTGCCAGCAGTTACTCGACCGCCCCAGTATTGTACGAGCAGTACTTC. Encoded protein: CASSYSTAPVLYEQYF.

This clonotype occurred many times. V is TRBV9 and J is TRBJ2-3, with no clear D. Germline loops: CDR1 SGDLS, CDR2 YYNGEE. CDR3 length equals 14 residues. Trimming removed 2 bases at V and 0 bases at J, with 7 bases between. Here the CDR3 DNA reads TGTGCCAGCAGCGTGCACGGTAGCACAGATACGCAGTATTTT. Its protein product is CASSVHGSTDTQYF.

This clonotype was seen at least ten times. The chain is built from TRBV5-1 and TRBJ1-1, with no clear D. This CDR3 comprises 13 residues. With 1 base removed from V and 6 bases from J, the gap between germline ends came to 10 bases. Germline V CDR1 and CDR2: SGHRS, YFSETQ. CDR3 nucleotides: TGCGCCAGCAGCTTGTCTGGTAACCCTGAAGCTTTCTTT. It specifies CASSLSGNPEAFF.

This clonotype was found a few times. The V and J genes are TRBV5-4 and TRBJ2-1; maybe TRBD2 (5 bases). V lost 0 bases and J lost 2, with 12 bases in between. Germline loops: CDR1 SGHNT, CDR2 YYREEE (reference sequence). CDR3 length equals 16 residues. CDR3 region: CASSLGTSRPYNEQFF. CDR3 bases: TGTGCCAGCAGCTTGGGTACTAGTCGACCCTACAATGAGCAGTTCTTC.

At least ten counts were recorded for this clonotype. V usage is TRBV2 and J usage is TRBJ1-6; 12 bases agree with TRBD1. The CDR3 is 14 amino acids. Germline V gene data show CDR1 as SNHLY and CDR2 as FYNNEI. The trim removed 11 bases at V and 4 bases at J, leaving 3 bases unmatched. CDR3 sequence: CAGTGGAYNSPLHF. CDR3 DNA: TGTGCCGGGACAGGGGGCGCGTATAATTCACCCCTCCACTTT.

Points on this clonotype: A junction boundary mismatches the germline segment, possibly from a read error. The V gene is TRBV27, the J gene TRBJ1-1; D unresolved. Germline CDR1 and CDR2: MNHEY and SMNVEV (reference sequence). CDR3 size: 12 residues. The CDR3 loop is CASSRGNTEVFF. The CDR3 DNA is TGTGCCAGCAGTCGAGGGAACACTGAAGTTTTCTTT.

This clonotype was detected ten times or more. The rearrangement joins TRBV20-1 to TRBJ2-3, with TRBD2 matching over 7 bases. Germline trimming cut 6 bases from V and 6 bases from J; bases unmatched to any gene: 3. This CDR3 is built from 11 residues. Germline-derived CDR1 and CDR2 are DFQATT and SNEGSKA (reference sequence). The CDR3 DNA follows: TGCAGTGCGGAGGGAGGGGATACGCAGTATTTT. Translating it yields CSAEGGDTQYF.

This clonotype has ten or more counts. The V call is TRBV11-2, the J call TRBJ2-5; the D is unclear. Trimming pared 1 base from V and 0 bases from J, leaving 12 bases between. Germline CDR1 is SGHAT and CDR2 is FQNNGV. CDR3 length: 16 amino acids. CDR3 protein: CASSLGDALYQETQYF. The DNA of the CDR3 is TGTGCCAGCAGCTTAGGGGATGCCCTCTACCAAGAGACCCAGTACTTC.